A selection of T cell receptor beta chains follows, all from one sample in a study of immune evolution from preneoplasia to lung adenocarcinoma. Generated by immunoSEQ multiplex PCR, the TCRdb table keeps only in-frame clones and is missing some. Of tens of thousands of clones in the sample, 65% to 80% were seen once. Sequencing used FFPE invasive lung adenocarcinoma tissue. The receptor set was obtained from a person between 60 and 69 years old with lung adenocarcinoma. Both conserved end residues are part of each CDR3. D genes are given only for firm matches. The size entry is marked missing in some rows and otherwise reads once, few, many or a size class.

>TRBV2|-|TRBJ1-5|-
TGTGCCAGCAGCGTTGAGGGCAATCAGCCCCAGCATTTT
CASSVEGNQPQHF
>TRBV19|-|TRBJ1-2|TRBD1
TGTGCCAGTAGTCCGGGGACAGGTGGCTACACCTTC
CASSPGTGGYTF
>TRBV2|few|TRBJ2-7|-
TGTGCCAGCAGTTCGAGTCGACTTACCGTATGGGAGCAGTACTTC
CASSSSRLTVWEQYF
>TRBV9|-|TRBJ1-4|-
TGTGCCAGCAGCGTAGGGGGGCAGAACTTTAATGAAAAACTGTTTTTT
CASSVGGQNFNEKLFF
>TRBV18|-|TRBJ2-7|-
TGTGCCAGCTCACCATTCGGGCAGGGGTTCTCCTACGAGCAGTACTTC
CASSPFGQGFSYEQYF
>TRBV2|-|TRBJ1-5|-
TGTGCCAGCAGGCGGGACACAAATCAGCCCCAGCATTTT
CASRRDTNQPQHF
>TRBV5-4|-|TRBJ2-7|-
TGTGCCAGCAGCTTGCGGTCCTTTTTTGAGAGGGTACCCTACGAGCAGTACTTC
CASSLRSFFERVPYEQYF
>TRBV6-1|-|TRBJ2-7|-
TGTGCCAGCAGTGACGGCGGGGGCCCCTACGAGCAGTACTTC
CASSDGGGPYEQYF
>TRBV29-1|-|TRBJ2-2|TRBD2
TGCAGCGCAACTAGCGGGAGGACCGGGGAGCTGTTTTTT
CSATSGRTGELFF
>TRBV5-5|-|TRBJ1-1|-
TGTGCCAGCAGCTTTAGTGCGTGGAACACTGAAGCTTTCTTT
CASSFSAWNTEAFF
>TRBV28|-|TRBJ2-1|TRBD1
TGTGCCAGCAGTCTTCCGGGACAGGGGTGGTTCTTC
CASSLPGQGWFF
>TRBV11-2|-|TRBJ2-7|-
TGTGCCAGCAGCTTAGACAGGGTTTACGAGCAGTACTTC
CASSLDRVYEQYF
>TRBV7-9|once|TRBJ1-1|-
TGTGCCAGCAGCCCCCGGGGTGGTGAAGCTTTCTTT
CASSPRGGEAFF
>TRBV9|-|TRBJ2-2|TRBD2
TGTGCCAGCAGCGTTGATAGCGGGAGGGGTCGGGAGCTGTTTTTT
CASSVDSGRGRELFF
>TRBV30|-|TRBJ1-5|-
TGTGCCTGGAGCCCGAGGGGGGGGATTCGATCCCAGCATTTT
CAWSPRGGIRSQHF
>TRBV5-5|medium-sized|TRBJ1-5|TRBD1
TGTGCCAGCAGCCCGGGACAGGCATTTACGCCCCAGCATTTT
CASSPGQAFTPQHF
>TRBV15|-|TRBJ2-2|-
TGTGCCACCAGCGTGGGGCGGAACACCGGGGAGCTGTTTTTT
CATSVGRNTGELFF
>TRBV19|once|TRBJ2-7|-
TGTGCCAGTAGTAAATGGGCAGGGAGCTCCTACGAGCAGTACTTC
CASSKWAGSSYEQYF
>TRBV11-1|-|TRBJ2-3|-
TGTGCCAGCAGCCCCCTAGGGGTAAGATCCACAGATACGCAGTATTTT
CASSPLGVRSTDTQYF
>TRBV4-2|few|TRBJ1-4|TRBD1
TGTGCCAGCACCGGAACCGGGACAGGGAATGAAAAACTGTTTTTT
CASTGTGTGNEKLFF
>TRBV6-6|-|TRBJ2-7|TRBD1
TGTGCCAGCAGTTACGGACAGGGATCCTACGAGCAGTACTTC
CASSYGQGSYEQYF
>TRBV5-5|-|TRBJ2-5|TRBD2
TGTGCCAGCAGCTTGGGAGGACTAGCGGGTCAAGAGACCCAGTACTTC
CASSLGGLAGQETQYF
>TRBV6-4|-|TRBJ2-2|TRBD2
TGTGCCAGCAGTGATAGCGGGGGGAACACCGGGGAGCTGTTTTTT
CASSDSGGNTGELFF
>TRBV28|-|TRBJ1-3|-
TGTGCCAGCACCAGACACACTGGAAACACCATATATTTT
CASTRHTGNTIYF
>TRBV11-1|few|TRBJ2-6|-
TGTGCCAGCAGCTCTGTATCTGGGGCCAACGTCCTGACTTTC
CASSSVSGANVLTF
>TRBV18|few|TRBJ2-3|-
TGTGCCAGCTCACCAGTACTAGGCGTGGATACGCAGTATTTT
CASSPVLGVDTQYF
>TRBV23-1|once|TRBJ2-3|-
TGCGCCAGCAGTCACGAAGCAACAGATACGCAGTATTTT
CASSHEATDTQYF
>TRBV28|-|TRBJ2-5|-
TGTGCCAGCAGTTTAGCCGGGCGGGGAGAGACCCAGTACTTC
CASSLAGRGETQYF
>TRBV5-1|few|TRBJ1-2|TRBD1
TGCGCCAGCAGCGCTGGGACAGGGGTAAGGGGCTACACCTTC
CASSAGTGVRGYTF
>TRBV5-1|-|TRBJ2-1|TRBD2
TGCGCCAGCTCCGGACTAGCGGGAGGTCCCAATGAGCAGTTCTTC
CASSGLAGGPNEQFF